This T cell receptor beta chain derives from a study of response to subunit inactivated influenza vaccine. General study points: Seasonal influenza vaccination, on each occasion, was suggested by the authors to recruit few new T cells.

On this clonotype itself: Its antigen remains unknown.

The CDR3 covers 14 residues. Germline values: CDR1 SEHNR, CDR2 FQNEAQ (reference sequence). V was clipped by 5 bases and J by 7 bases, with 15 bases between them. MiXCR, applied by TCRdb to the RT-PCR reads, yields one record per CDR3 protein. Among hundreds of thousands of distinct CDR3 sequences listed, 13% were seen once. The source is a man aged 45 to 65 who received an inactivated influenza vaccine. V is TRBV7-9 and J is TRBJ2-1, with D possibly being TRBD2 (6 bases). The material sequenced was PBMCs from blood, taken roughly 48 days after vaccination. CDR3 sequence reads: CASSIGLAMNEQFF. DNA of the CDR3: TGTGCCAGCAGCATCGGGCTAGCGATGAATGAGCAGTTCTTC.